The source of this T cell receptor beta chain is a study of blood T cells in healthy people across ages. Study-level points and caveats: A strong correlation was found between TCR beta diversity and the percentage of naive T cells.

Using a J-beta primer mix together with a sample-barcoded 5' primer, a second PCR was run for roughly 7 to 11 cycles. TCRdb analysed the 5' RACE reads with MiXCR anew, one entry per CDR3 protein. The profile shows around 1,000,000 distinct CDR3 sequences, about 23% of them singletons. This clonotype was seen a few times. As yet, its antigen is unknown. This CDR3 is 17 amino acids long. J gave up 2 bases and V 2 bases, and 12 bases lay outside the gene matches. The germline gives CDR1 MDHEN, CDR2 SYDVKM. The sample was also linked to a second study, of T cells of mothers and their children.

This chain uses TRBV28 with TRBJ2-7; TRBD2 matches at 7 bases. This receptor was identified in a girl under 10 years old in good health. The source material was blood. This CDR3 reads CASSLRVTLGGAYEQYF. The CDR3 DNA is TGTGCCAGCAGTTTAAGGGTCACTCTTGGGGGGGCCTACGAGCAGTACTTC.